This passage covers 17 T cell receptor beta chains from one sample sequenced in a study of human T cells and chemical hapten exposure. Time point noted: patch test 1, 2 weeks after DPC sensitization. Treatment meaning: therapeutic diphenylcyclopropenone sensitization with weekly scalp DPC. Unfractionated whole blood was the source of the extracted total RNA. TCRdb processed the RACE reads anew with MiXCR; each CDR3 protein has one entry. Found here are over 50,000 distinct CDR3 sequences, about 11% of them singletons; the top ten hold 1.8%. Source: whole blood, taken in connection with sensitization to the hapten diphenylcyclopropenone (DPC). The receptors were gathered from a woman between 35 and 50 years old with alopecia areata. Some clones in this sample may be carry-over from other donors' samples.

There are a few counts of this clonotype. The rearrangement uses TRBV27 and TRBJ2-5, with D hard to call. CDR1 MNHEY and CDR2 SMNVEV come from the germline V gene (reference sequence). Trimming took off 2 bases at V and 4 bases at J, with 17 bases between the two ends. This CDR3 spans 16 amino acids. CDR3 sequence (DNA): TGTGCCAGCAGTTTAGAGCAGCGAAGGGTAACAGAGACCCAGTACTTC. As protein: CASSLEQRRVTETQYF.

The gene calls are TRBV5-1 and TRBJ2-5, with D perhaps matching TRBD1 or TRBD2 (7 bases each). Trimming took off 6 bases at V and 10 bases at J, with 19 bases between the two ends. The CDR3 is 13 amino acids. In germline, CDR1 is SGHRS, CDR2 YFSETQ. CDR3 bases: TGCGCCAGCATCCCCCCTCAGGGGGAGGGCCAGTACTTC. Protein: CASIPPQGEGQYF.

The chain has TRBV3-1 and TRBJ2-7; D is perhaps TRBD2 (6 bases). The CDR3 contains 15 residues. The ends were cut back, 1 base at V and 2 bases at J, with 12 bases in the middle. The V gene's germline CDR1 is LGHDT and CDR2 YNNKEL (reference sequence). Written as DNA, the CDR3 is TGTGCCAGCAGCCAAGGACGGCGGGGTCCCTACGAGCAGTACTTC. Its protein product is CASSQGRRGPYEQYF.

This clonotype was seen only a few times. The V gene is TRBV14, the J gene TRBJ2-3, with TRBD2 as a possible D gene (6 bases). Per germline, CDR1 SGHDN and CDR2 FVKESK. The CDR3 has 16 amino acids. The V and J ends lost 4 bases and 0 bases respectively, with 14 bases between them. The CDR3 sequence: CASSPRGKRSTDTQYF. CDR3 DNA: TGTGCCAGCAGCCCCCGGGGGAAAAGGAGCACAGATACGCAGTATTTT.

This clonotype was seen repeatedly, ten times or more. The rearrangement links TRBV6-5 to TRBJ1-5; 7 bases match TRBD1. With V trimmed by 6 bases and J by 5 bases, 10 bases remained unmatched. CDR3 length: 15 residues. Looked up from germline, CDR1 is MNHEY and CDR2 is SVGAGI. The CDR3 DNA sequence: TGTGCCAGCAGACGACAGGGAGCCGCCGATCAGCCCCAGCATTTT. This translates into CASRRQGAADQPQHF.

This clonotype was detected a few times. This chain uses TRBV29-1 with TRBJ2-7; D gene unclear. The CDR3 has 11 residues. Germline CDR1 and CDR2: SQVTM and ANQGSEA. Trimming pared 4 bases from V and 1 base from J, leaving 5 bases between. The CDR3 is CSVGSSYEQYF. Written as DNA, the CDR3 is TGCAGCGTTGGGAGTTCCTACGAGCAGTACTTC.

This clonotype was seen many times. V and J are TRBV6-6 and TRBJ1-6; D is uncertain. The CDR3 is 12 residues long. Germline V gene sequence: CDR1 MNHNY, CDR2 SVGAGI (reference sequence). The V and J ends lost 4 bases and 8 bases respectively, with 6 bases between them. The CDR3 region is CASSFADSPLHF. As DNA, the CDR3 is TGTGCCAGCAGTTTTGCGGATTCACCCCTCCACTTT.

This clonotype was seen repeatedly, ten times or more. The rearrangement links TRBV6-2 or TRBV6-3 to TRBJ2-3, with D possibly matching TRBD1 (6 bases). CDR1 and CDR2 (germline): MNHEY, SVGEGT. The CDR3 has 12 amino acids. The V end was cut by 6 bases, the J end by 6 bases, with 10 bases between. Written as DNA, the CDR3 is TGTGCCAGCAGGTCAACAGGGGATACGCAGTATTTT. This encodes CASRSTGDTQYF.

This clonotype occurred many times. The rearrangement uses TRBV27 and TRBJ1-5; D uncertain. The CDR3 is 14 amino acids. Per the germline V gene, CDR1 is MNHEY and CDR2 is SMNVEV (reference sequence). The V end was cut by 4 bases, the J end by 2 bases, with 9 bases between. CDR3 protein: CASSSLRGNQPQHF. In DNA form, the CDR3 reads TGTGCCAGCAGTTCCTTACGGGGCAATCAGCCCCAGCATTTT.

The CDR3 spells CASRVISDTQYF. The CDR3 nucleotides are TGTGCCAGCAGAGTTATCTCAGATACGCAGTATTTT. This chain connects TRBV11-2 to TRBJ2-3; D uncertain. The germline V gene encodes CDR1 SGHAT and CDR2 FQNNGV. This CDR3 is built from 12 residues. Trimming left V 6 bases short and J 4 bases short, with 8 bases between.

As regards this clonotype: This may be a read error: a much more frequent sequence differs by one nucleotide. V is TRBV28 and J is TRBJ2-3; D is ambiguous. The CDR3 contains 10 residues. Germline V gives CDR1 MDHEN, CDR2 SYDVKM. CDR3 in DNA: TGTGTCAGCGCGTCCCGTACGCAGTATTTT. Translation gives CVSASRTQYF.

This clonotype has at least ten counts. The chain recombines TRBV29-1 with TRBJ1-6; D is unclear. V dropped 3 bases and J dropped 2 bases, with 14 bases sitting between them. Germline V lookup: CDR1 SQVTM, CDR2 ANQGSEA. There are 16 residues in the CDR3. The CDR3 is CSVDGDFSPYNSPLHF. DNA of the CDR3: TGCAGCGTTGACGGTGACTTCTCCCCCTATAATTCACCCCTCCACTTT.

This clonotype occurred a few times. The CDR3 region is CASSLNRVAGELFF. The CDR3 DNA is TGTGCCAGCAGCTTAAATCGGGTCGCCGGGGAGCTGTTTTTT. The rearrangement uses TRBV7-3 and TRBJ2-2; D call uncertain. CDR1 and CDR2 from the germline V gene are SGHTA and FQGTGA. Trimming removed 1 base from V and 6 bases from J, with 9 bases in between. The CDR3 length is 14 residues.

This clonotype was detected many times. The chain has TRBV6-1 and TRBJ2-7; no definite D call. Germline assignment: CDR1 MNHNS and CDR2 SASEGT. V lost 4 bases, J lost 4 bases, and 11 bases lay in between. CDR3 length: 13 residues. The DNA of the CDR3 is TGTGCCAGCAGTGCCCTAGACGGTTACGAGCAGTACTTC. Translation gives CASSALDGYEQYF.

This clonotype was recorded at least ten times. The DNA of the CDR3 is TGTGCCAGTAGTTTACTAGGGGGACAAGAGACCCAGTACTTC. Its translation is CASSLLGGQETQYF. This chain uses TRBV19 with TRBJ2-5, with D possibly being TRBD1 (6 bases). The CDR3 is 14 residues long. Deletions cut 5 bases from V and 2 bases from J, with 12 bases between. Germline CDR1 is LNHDA and CDR2 is SQIVND (reference sequence).

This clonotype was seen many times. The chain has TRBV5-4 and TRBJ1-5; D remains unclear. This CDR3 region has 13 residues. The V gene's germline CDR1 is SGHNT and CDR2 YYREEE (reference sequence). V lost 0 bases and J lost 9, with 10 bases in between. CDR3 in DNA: TGTGCCAGCAGCTTGGATGGCCTTCGGCCCCAGCATTTT. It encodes CASSLDGLRPQHF.

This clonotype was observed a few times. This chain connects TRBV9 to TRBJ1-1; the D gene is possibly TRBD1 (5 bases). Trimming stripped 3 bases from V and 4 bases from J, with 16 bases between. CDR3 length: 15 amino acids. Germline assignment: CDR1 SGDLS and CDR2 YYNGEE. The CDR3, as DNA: TGTGCCAGCAGCGCTATGACACACGGGACCACTGAAGCTTTCTTT. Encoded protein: CASSAMTHGTTEAFF.